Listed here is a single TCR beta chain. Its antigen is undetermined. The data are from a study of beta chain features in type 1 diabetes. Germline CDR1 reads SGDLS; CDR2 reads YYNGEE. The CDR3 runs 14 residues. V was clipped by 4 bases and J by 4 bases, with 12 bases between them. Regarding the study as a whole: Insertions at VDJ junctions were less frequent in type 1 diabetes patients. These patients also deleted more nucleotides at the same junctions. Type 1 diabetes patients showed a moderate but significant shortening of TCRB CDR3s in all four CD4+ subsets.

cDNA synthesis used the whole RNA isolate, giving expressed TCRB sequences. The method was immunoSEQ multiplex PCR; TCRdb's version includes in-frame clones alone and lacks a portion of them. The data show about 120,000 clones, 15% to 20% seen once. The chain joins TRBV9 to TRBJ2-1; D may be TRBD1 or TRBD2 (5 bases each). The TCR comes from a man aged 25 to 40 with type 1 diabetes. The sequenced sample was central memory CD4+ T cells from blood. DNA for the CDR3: TGTGCCAGCAGCCCCGGGACCACGTACAATGAGCAGTTCTTC. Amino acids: CASSPGTTYNEQFF.